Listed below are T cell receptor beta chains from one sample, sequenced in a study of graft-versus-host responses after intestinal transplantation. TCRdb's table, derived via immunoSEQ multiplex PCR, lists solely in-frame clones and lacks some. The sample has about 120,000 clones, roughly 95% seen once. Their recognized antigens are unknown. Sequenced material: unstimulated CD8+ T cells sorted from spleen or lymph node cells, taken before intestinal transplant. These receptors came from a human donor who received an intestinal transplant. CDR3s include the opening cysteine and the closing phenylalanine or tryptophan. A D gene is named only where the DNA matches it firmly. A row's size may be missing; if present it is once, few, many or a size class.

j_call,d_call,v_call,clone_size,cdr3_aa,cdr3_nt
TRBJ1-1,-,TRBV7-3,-,CASSLHRSRYTEAFF,TGTGCCAGCAGCTTACATAGAAGCAGATACACTGAAGCTTTCTTT
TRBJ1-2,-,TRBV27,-,CASSPGNYGYTF,TGTGCCAGCAGTCCAGGGAACTATGGCTACACCTTC
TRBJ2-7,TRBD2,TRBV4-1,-,CASSPMGGAAYEQYF,TGTGCCAGCAGCCCGATGGGAGGGGCGGCCTACGAGCAGTACTTC
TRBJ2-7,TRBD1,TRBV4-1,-,CASSQDSHRGRDEQYF,TGCGCCAGCAGCCAAGATTCGCACAGGGGGCGCGACGAGCAGTACTTC
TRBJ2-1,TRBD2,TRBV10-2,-,CASSYGLAGNEQFF,TGCGCCAGCAGTTATGGACTAGCGGGAAATGAGCAGTTCTTC
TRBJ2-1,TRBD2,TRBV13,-,CASSSLSTSGSFHEQFF,TGTGCCAGCAGCTCACTTTCGACTAGCGGGAGTTTCCATGAGCAGTTCTTC
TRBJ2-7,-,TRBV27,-,CASSLNAPSYEQYF,TGTGCCAGCAGTTTAAACGCACCCTCCTACGAGCAGTACTTC
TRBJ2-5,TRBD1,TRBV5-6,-,CASSLGRQGQETQYF,TGTGCCAGCAGCTTGGGGCGACAGGGACAAGAGACCCAGTACTTC
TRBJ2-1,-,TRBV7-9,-,CASSFTEDFKNEQFF,TGTGCCAGCAGCTTCACAGAGGATTTTAAGAATGAGCAGTTCTTC
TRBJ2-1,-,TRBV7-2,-,CASSLVYNEQFF,TGTGCCAGCAGCTTAGTTTACAATGAGCAGTTCTTC
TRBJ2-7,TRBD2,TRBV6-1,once,CASEPVVAGDEQYF,TGTGCCAGCGAGCCTGTGGTAGCGGGAGACGAGCAGTACTTC
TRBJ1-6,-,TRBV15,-,CATSEGRWGAFGPLHF,TGTGCCACCTCCGAGGGCCGGTGGGGGGCCTTTGGACCCCTCCACTTT
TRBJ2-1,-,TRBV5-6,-,CASSLLRVSSYNEQFF,TGTGCCAGCAGCCTTTTGCGGGTGAGCTCCTACAATGAGCAGTTCTTC
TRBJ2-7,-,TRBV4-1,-,CASSQELSSYYEQYF,TGCGCCAGCAGCCAAGAATTGAGCAGCTACTACGAGCAGTACTTC
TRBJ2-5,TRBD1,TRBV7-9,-,CASSHGQGGETQYF,TGTGCCAGCAGCCACGGACAGGGAGGAGAGACCCAGTACTTC
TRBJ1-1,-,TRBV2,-,CASSEPGPLTEAFF,TGTGCCAGCAGTGAACCGGGGCCCCTTACTGAAGCTTTCTTT
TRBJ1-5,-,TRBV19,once,CASSIVGGNRGNQPQHF,TGTGCCAGTAGTATAGTCGGGGGGAATAGGGGCAATCAGCCCCAGCATTTT
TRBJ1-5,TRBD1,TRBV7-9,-,CASSADREVSQPQHF,TGTGCCAGCAGCGCGGACAGGGAGGTTAGTCAGCCCCAGCATTTT
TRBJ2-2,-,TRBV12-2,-,CASRLSAYAGPGQSNTGELFF,TGTGCAAGTCGCCTCTCAGCCTACGCGGGCCCGGGACAATCGAACACCGGGGAGCTGTTTTTT
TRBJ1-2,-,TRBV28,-,CASSLPLRNDANYGYTF,TGTGCCAGCAGTTTACCACTTCGGAACGACGCCAACTATGGCTACACCTTC
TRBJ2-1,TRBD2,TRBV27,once,CASSWGGRPNEQFF,TGTGCCAGCAGTTGGGGCGGGAGGCCCAATGAGCAGTTCTTC
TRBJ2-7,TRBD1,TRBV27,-,CASSLFRTGEHEQYF,TGTGCCAGCAGTTTATTCAGGACAGGGGAGCACGAGCAGTACTTC
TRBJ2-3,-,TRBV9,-,CASSFLTEDTQYF,TGTGCCAGCAGCTTCCTAACAGAGGATACGCAGTATTTT
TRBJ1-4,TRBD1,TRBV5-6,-,CASTRTGDREKLFF,TGTGCCAGCACCCGGACAGGGGATCGAGAAAAACTGTTTTTT
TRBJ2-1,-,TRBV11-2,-,CASSSRAPSSSYNEQFF,TGTGCCAGCAGCTCGAGAGCTCCGTCCAGCTCCTACAATGAGCAGTTCTTC
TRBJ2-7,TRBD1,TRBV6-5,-,CASSQGALSEQYF,TGTGCCAGCAGTCAGGGGGCCCTCTCCGAGCAGTACTTC
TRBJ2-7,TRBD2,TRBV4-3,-,CASSHGLAGGSYEQYF,TGCGCCAGCAGCCACGGACTAGCGGGAGGGTCCTACGAGCAGTACTTC
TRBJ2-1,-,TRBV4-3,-,CASSQILEGSYNEQFF,TGCGCCAGCAGCCAAATTCTCGAGGGGTCCTACAATGAGCAGTTCTTC
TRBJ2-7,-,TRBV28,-,CASSFRGRQYF,TGTGCCAGCAGTTTCCGGGGGCGGCAGTACTTC
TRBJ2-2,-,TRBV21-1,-,CASSKGRLWREGARETGELFF,TGTGCCAGCAGCAAAGGACGGCTATGGAGAGAGGGGGCGCGGGAGACCGGGGAGCTGTTTTTT
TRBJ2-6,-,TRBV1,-,CTSRGYSLCTSRANVLTF,TGCACCAGCAGGGGTTACAGTTTGTGCACAAGTCGGGCCAACGTCCTGACTTTC
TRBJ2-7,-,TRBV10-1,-,CASRNDREQYF,TGCGCCAGCAGAAACGACCGCGAGCAGTACTTC
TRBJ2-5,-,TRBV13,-,CASSLLQGQETQYF,TGTGCCAGCAGCCTCCTCCAGGGGCAAGAGACCCAGTACTTC
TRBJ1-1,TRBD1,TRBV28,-,CASSFATPDRVNFEAFF,TGTGCCAGCAGTTTTGCTACTCCGGACAGGGTGAACTTTGAAGCTTTCTTT
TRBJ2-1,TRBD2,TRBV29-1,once,CSGLAGVMFF,TGCAGCGGACTAGCGGGGGTCATGTTCTTC
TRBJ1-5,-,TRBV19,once,CASSPRGAYQPQHF,TGTGCCAGTAGCCCCCGGGGCGCCTATCAGCCCCAGCATTTT
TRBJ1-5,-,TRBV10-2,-,CASRTQGFNQPQHF,TGCGCCAGCCGGACACAGGGTTTCAATCAGCCCCAGCATTTT
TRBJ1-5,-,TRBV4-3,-,CASSQAWGGNQPQHF,TGCGCCAGCAGCCAAGCCTGGGGGGGGAATCAGCCCCAGCATTTT
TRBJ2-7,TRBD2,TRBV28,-,CASSWGTTYEQYF,TGTGCCAGCAGTTGGGGGACTACCTACGAGCAGTACTTC
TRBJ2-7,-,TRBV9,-,CASSDGRDYEQYF,TGTGCCAGCAGCGATGGACGGGACTACGAGCAGTACTTC